Below, 23 T cell receptor beta chains from the same sample are listed, as sequenced in a study of T cell responses to AZD1222 COVID-19 vaccine. Some clones are missing from TCRdb's copy, which holds only in-frame ones; the method was immunoSEQ multiplex PCR. The data show 100,000 or so clones, more than 75% seen once. Material: peripheral blood, obtained on day 0 of AZD1222 vaccination. The receptors originated from an adult in good health.

This clone has only one observation. The genes are TRBV23-1 and TRBJ2-7; 8 bases agree with TRBD1. TRBV23-1 belongs to the ORF category, with a function that is uncertain. The V gene end was trimmed by 3 bases and the J gene end by 0 bases; junction bases not matched to a gene: 13. This CDR3 contains 18 residues. The chain's CDR3 is CASSQAPRRTGSSYEQYF. CDR3 nucleotides: TGCGCCAGCAGTCAGGCCCCTCGACGGACAGGGAGCTCCTACGAGCAGTACTTC.

This chain uses TRBV5-1 with TRBJ2-7; the match to TRBD2 covers 7 bases. V lost 0 bases, J lost 4 bases, and 4 bases stayed unmatched. Per the germline V gene, CDR1 is SGHRS and CDR2 is YFSETQ. This CDR3 spans 14 amino acids. CDR3 bases: TGCGCCAGCAGCTTGGAGCGGGGTAGGTACGAGCAGTACTTC. Translating it yields CASSLERGRYEQYF.

This chain joins TRBV19 and TRBJ2-4, with D unresolved. This CDR3 has 13 residues. Trimming shortened V by 7 bases and J by 0 bases, and 7 bases separated the two germline ends. Germline V gene sequence: CDR1 LNHDA, CDR2 SQIVND (reference sequence). The CDR3 coding sequence is TGTGCCAGTACGGGCATAGCCAAAAACATTCAGTACTTC. It translates to CASTGIAKNIQYF.

The chain has TRBV19 and TRBJ1-5; 7 bases are a match to TRBD1. The CDR3 runs to 16 residues. With 5 bases clipped from V and 7 bases from J, the junction kept 14 bases outside the gene matches. Germline V gene lookup returns CDR1 LNHDA and CDR2 SQIVND (reference sequence). CDR3 sequence: CASSPRDSLQGQPQHF. CDR3 in DNA: TGTGCCAGTAGTCCCCGGGACAGCCTTCAAGGGCAGCCCCAGCATTTT.

This chain uses TRBV28 with TRBJ2-5; no clear D. The CDR3 has 14 residues. The V and J ends lost 1 base and 4 bases respectively, with 10 bases between them. Germline CDR1 MDHEN, CDR2 SYDVKM. This CDR3 is CASSLYQTRETQYF. The CDR3 bases are TGTGCCAGCAGTTTATACCAAACCCGAGAGACCCAGTACTTC. The full variable domain, in which reference TRBV28 and TRBJ2-5 provide the parts outside the CDR3, is DVKVTQSSRYLVKRTGEKVFLECVQDMDHENMFWYRQDPGLGLRLIYFSYDVKMKEKGDIPEGYSVSREKKERFSLILESASTNQTSMYLCASSLYQTRETQYFGPGTRLLVL.

CDR3 DNA: TGCAGCGTTGCGGGGGGGAGCAATCAGCCCCAGCATTTT. This codes for CSVAGGSNQPQHF. This chain connects TRBV29-1 to TRBJ1-5, with a tentative D call TRBD1 (5 bases). The germline CDR1 and CDR2 sequences are SQVTM and ANQGSEA. V was clipped by 4 bases and J by 1 base, with 8 bases between them. This CDR3 is 13 amino acids long.

The chain is built from TRBV6-5 and TRBJ1-3; 7 bases map to TRBD1. The CDR3 is 13 amino acids. The V gene end was trimmed by 7 bases and the J gene end by 11 bases; junction bases not matched to a gene: 11. Germline CDR1 and CDR2: MNHEY and SVGAGI. The DNA for the CDR3 is TGTGCCAGCACTGGGACAGCCGGTTTTCCCATATATTTT. The encoded protein is CASTGTAGFPIYF.

The chain combines TRBV5-1 with TRBJ2-3; 14 bases align to TRBD2. The junction had 6 bases not matched to a gene; V was cut back by 2 bases and J by 1 base. Germline CDR1 and CDR2: SGHRS and YFSETQ. This CDR3 comprises 18 residues. This chain's CDR3 is CASSLGTSGRGGTDTQYF. The CDR3 DNA reads as TGCGCCAGCAGCTTAGGGACTAGCGGGAGAGGGGGCACAGATACGCAGTATTTT.

This clone has just one count. The CDR3 DNA follows: TGTGCCAGCTCACTTAGGACAGGTACGAACACTGAAGCTTTCTTT. Translated: CASSLRTGTNTEAFF. This rearrangement joins TRBV18 to TRBJ1-1, with 7 bases identical to TRBD1. Germline lookup yields CDR1 KGHSH and CDR2 LQKENI. The J segment lost 1 base and the V segment lost 4 bases, leaving 6 bases of the junction unmatched. The CDR3 is 15 amino acids.

This chain joins TRBV11-2 and TRBJ1-2; D is undetermined. Germline V lookup: CDR1 SGHAT, CDR2 FQNNGV. V was cut by 1 base and J by 0 bases, with 9 bases left in between. The CDR3 runs to 15 residues. CDR3 region: CASSLGLGANYGYTF. DNA of the CDR3: TGTGCCAGCAGCTTAGGGCTCGGAGCTAACTATGGCTACACCTTC.

In DNA form, the CDR3 reads TGTGCCAGCAGTTCGCCCACTGAAGCTTTCTTT. Translated, it gives CASSSPTEAFF. J is TRBJ1-1 and V is TRBV28, with no clear D. The CDR3 extends over 11 amino acids. Trimming left V 4 bases short and J 4 bases short, with 4 bases between. Germline assignment: CDR1 MDHEN and CDR2 SYDVKM.

This clone was detected only a few times. V is TRBV15 and J is TRBJ1-6; possible D gene TRBD1, 5 bases. The germline V gene has CDR1 LNHNV and CDR2 YYDKDF (reference sequence). This CDR3 contains 15 residues. V gave up 5 bases and J gave up 8 bases, with 16 bases separating them. CDR3 sequence: CATSRSTGGDSPLHF. In nucleotides, the CDR3 is TGTGCCACCAGCCGTTCCACGGGAGGGGATTCACCCCTCCACTTT.

The rearrangement links TRBV29-1 to TRBJ2-7; D might be TRBD1 or TRBD2, each matching 5 bases. This CDR3 has 13 amino acids. V was pared by 6 bases and J by 2 bases, with 14 bases between. Germline V CDR1 and CDR2: SQVTM, ANQGSEA. The CDR3, as DNA: TGCAGCGTCTGGGACCCCTTGGCCTACGAGCAGTACTTC. This codes for CSVWDPLAYEQYF.

The chain is built from TRBV28 and TRBJ2-2; D is unclear. This CDR3 comprises 13 residues. V dropped 5 bases and J dropped 7 bases, with 11 bases sitting between them. Looked up from germline, CDR1 is MDHEN and CDR2 is SYDVKM. The CDR3 spells CASSPPGDGELFF. The CDR3 DNA reads as TGTGCCAGCAGTCCACCGGGTGACGGGGAGCTGTTTTTT. The entire variable domain, with the rest obtained from reference TRBV28 and TRBJ2-2, is as follows: DVKVTQSSRYLVKRTGEKVFLECVQDMDHENMFWYRQDPGLGLRLIYFSYDVKMKEKGDIPEGYSVSREKKERFSLILESASTNQTSMYLCASSPPGDGELFFGEGSRLTVL.

The chain recombines TRBV28 with TRBJ2-3, with D perhaps TRBD2 (6 bases). Deletions cut 5 bases from V and 0 bases from J, with 12 bases between. Germline CDR1 and CDR2: MDHEN and SYDVKM. This CDR3 has 15 amino acids. CDR3 sequence (DNA): TGTGCCAGCAGTGGGGACTTGTCTAGCACAGATACGCAGTATTTT. Amino acid sequence: CASSGDLSSTDTQYF.

This clone was detected only a few times. This chain uses TRBV7-2 with TRBJ2-5; a possible D gene is TRBD2 (5 bases). Per the germline V gene, CDR1 is SGHTA and CDR2 is FQGNSA. Trimming took off 6 bases at V and 7 bases at J, with 27 bases between the two ends. There are 17 residues in the CDR3. The CDR3 reads CASRTRSDLPVPGTQYF. CDR3 sequence (DNA): TGTGCCAGCAGAACTAGGTCGGACCTACCCGTTCCAGGGACCCAGTACTTC. Full variable domain (outside the CDR3, taken from reference TRBV7-2 and TRBJ2-5): GAGVSQSPSNKVTEKGKDVELRCDPISGHTALYWYRQSLGQGLEFLIYFQGNSAPDKSGLPSDRFSAERTGGSVSTLTIQRTQQEDSAVYLCASRTRSDLPVPGTQYFGPGTRLLVL.

The genes are TRBV6-5 and TRBJ2-5, with 12 bases matching TRBD2. Trimming took 6 bases from V and 5 from J; bases not matched to a gene: 1. The CDR3 spans 13 residues. Germline CDR1 and CDR2: MNHEY and SVGAGI. Written as DNA, the CDR3 is TGTGCCAGCAGGGGGACTAGCGGGGAGACCCAGTACTTC. Its protein is CASRGTSGETQYF.

The CDR3 nucleotides read TGTGCCAGCAGCTTGAATCTCTACGAGCAGTACTTC. Protein: CASSLNLYEQYF. The chain has TRBV5-6 and TRBJ2-7; D call uncertain. The V gene's germline CDR1 is SGHDT and CDR2 YYEEEE. V shed 1 base and J shed 3 bases, with 5 bases lying between them. The CDR3 runs 12 residues.

The chain employs TRBV6-5 and TRBJ2-7; 11 positions agree with TRBD1. The CDR3 sequence is 14 residues long. Losses at the gene ends were 6 bases for V and 3 bases for J; bases not matched to a gene: 4. Per the germline V gene, CDR1 is MNHEY and CDR2 is SVGAGI. The CDR3: CASRRTGGHYEQYF. The CDR3 coding sequence is TGTGCCAGCAGGAGGACAGGGGGCCACTACGAGCAGTACTTC.

This clone was seen only once. This rearrangement joins TRBV30 to TRBJ1-1; D is unresolved. Looked up from germline, CDR1 is GTSNPN and CDR2 is SVGIG (reference sequence). V was cut by 4 bases and J by 4 bases, with 13 bases left in between. There are 13 residues in the CDR3. The CDR3 nucleotides read TGTGCCTGGACGACCCAAGGAGGCACTGAAGCTTTCTTT. It codes for CAWTTQGGTEAFF.

The rearrangement links TRBV24-1 to TRBJ2-3; 8 positions agree with TRBD1. In germline, CDR1 is KGHDR, CDR2 SFDVKD. The V and J ends lost 4 bases and 4 bases, in that order; junction bases with no gene match: 9. The CDR3 loop spans 16 amino acids. The CDR3 DNA sequence: TGTGCCACCAGTGACCCCCGGCCAGGGGGCCCAGATACGCAGTATTTT. Its translation: CATSDPRPGGPDTQYF.

This clone was seen just once. At the DNA level, this CDR3 is encoded by other sequences in the same sample as well. The V call is TRBV4-3, the J call TRBJ1-6, with 7 bases identical to TRBD1. The CDR3 is 14 residues long. Trimming removed 4 bases from V and 6 bases from J; junction bases left unmatched: 3. The germline V gene has CDR1 LGHNA and CDR2 YSLEER. CDR3 in amino acids: CASSPGQPNSPLHF. Here the CDR3 DNA reads TGCGCCAGCAGCCCGGGACAGCCTAATTCACCCCTCCACTTT.

This chain uses TRBV2 with TRBJ2-2, with 7 nucleotides matching TRBD2. The CDR3 spans 14 residues. The germline gives CDR1 SNHLY, CDR2 FYNNEI. Unmatched junction bases numbered 8, after V lost 8 bases and J lost 5 bases. This CDR3 is CASGREGGTGELFF. In DNA, the CDR3 is TGTGCCAGCGGCAGGGAGGGTGGTACCGGGGAGCTGTTTTTT. Combining the CDR3 with reference TRBV2 and TRBJ2-2 gives the whole variable domain EPEVTQTPSHQVTQMGQEVILRCVPISNHLYFYWYRQILGQKVEFLVSFYNNEISEKSEIFDDQFSVERPDGSNFTLKIRSTKLEDSAMYFCASGREGGTGELFFGEGSRLTVL.